These 27 T cell receptor beta chains were sequenced from one sample in a study of T cell clonality in common variable immunodeficiency. Sequencing was performed with immunoSEQ multiplex PCR; in TCRdb, only in-frame clones are kept and a portion is missing. The table records about 52,000 clones without singletons, the ten largest covering under 2%. Sample: peripheral blood mononuclear cells. The receptors come from a person between 18 and 75 years old in good health.

This clone came up many times. The read is 3 residues too short to cover the CDR3 end, so that end is filled in from the germline J gene. V and J are TRBV7-2 and TRBJ1-1; 7 bases are a match to TRBD1. The germline gives CDR1 SGHTA, CDR2 FQGNSA. The CDR3 totals 13 residues. Here the CDR3 reads CASSFLRTGGAFF. The part of the CDR3 DNA that was read is TGTGCCAGCAGCTTTCTCCGGACAGGAGGA.

This clone was seen at least ten times. The read ends 3 residues shy of where the CDR3 ends; the end is completed using the germline J gene. This chain connects TRBV19 to TRBJ2-1; 9 bases match TRBD2. The CDR3 extends over 15 amino acids. With V trimmed by 4 bases and J by 8 bases, 9 bases remained unmatched. Germline V CDR1 and CDR2: LNHDA, SQIVND (reference sequence). The CDR3 is CASSTLLAGWDEQFF. The part of the CDR3 DNA that was read is TGTGCCAGTAGTACCCTTCTAGCGGGGTGGGATGAG.

Many counts were recorded for this clone. With the read ending 3 residues before the CDR3 end, the germline J gene is used to fill in that end. J is TRBJ1-5 and V is TRBV7-8, with TRBD1 matching 7 bases. Germline V gives CDR1 SGHVS, CDR2 FQNEAQ. J gave up 5 bases and V 5 bases, and 6 bases lay outside the gene matches. The CDR3 contains 14 residues. The CDR3 loop is CASSPRQGHQPQHF. CDR3 DNA (partial): TGTGCCAGCAGCCCCAGACAGGGCCATCAGCCC.

This clone appeared many times. The read gets to within 3 residues of the CDR3 end, and the germline J gene fills in the rest. This chain links TRBV10-3 with TRBJ2-3; possibly TRBD1 or TRBD2 for D (7 bases each). Between the trimmed V and J ends, which lost 6 bases and 4 bases, there was a span of 14 bases. The CDR3 contains 14 residues. Germline CDR1 is ENHRY and CDR2 is SYGVKD. The covered CDR3 bases are TGTGCCATCAGCCCCAGGGGGAGGGCAGATACG. It yields the protein CAISPRGRADT. The whole CDR3 region reads CAISPRGRADTQYF.

This clone was seen repeatedly, ten times or more. From the germline J gene comes the end of the CDR3, since the read stops 3 residues before it. The rearrangement uses TRBV14 and TRBJ2-1; D possibly corresponds to TRBD1 (6 bases). The CDR3 is 16 residues long. Trimming took 3 bases from V and 0 from J, leaving 12 bases between them. Germline CDR1 and CDR2: SGHDN and FVKESK. The CDR3 DNA, read in part, is TGTGCCAGCAGCCAGGGGGTGGACAGCTCCTACAATGAG. Residues: CASSQGVDSSYNE. In full, the CDR3 reads CASSQGVDSSYNEQFF.

The table lists this clone with many counts. The sequenced part of the CDR3 DNA is TGTGCCAGCAGCCCCATACAGGGTGCCTCTGGTGGC. Protein sequence: CASSPIQGASGG. The entire CDR3 sequence reads CASSPIQGASGGYTF. This chain uses TRBV16 with TRBJ1-2, with a possible D match to TRBD1 (6 bases). The CDR3 extends 3 residues past the end of the read, so its final part is completed from the germline J gene. This CDR3 region has 15 residues. V dropped 4 bases and J dropped 7 bases, with 19 bases sitting between them. CDR1 KGHSY and CDR2 FQNENV come from the germline V gene.

This clone was found many times. Coverage ceases 3 residues before the CDR3 finishes, and the germline J gene fills in the end. The genes are TRBV7-8 and TRBJ2-3, with 13 bases lining up with TRBD2. CDR3 size: 15 residues. Trimming cost V 7 bases and J 8 bases; bases outside gene matches: 9. The germline V gene encodes CDR1 SGHVS and CDR2 FQNEAQ. Partial CDR3 DNA: TGTGCCAGCACGCCGGGACTAGCGGGATTGCGTACG. Amino acids: CASTPGLAGLRT. The CDR3 in its entirety is CASTPGLAGLRTQYF. The whole variable domain, remainder taken from reference TRBV7-8 and TRBJ2-3, is GAGVSQSPRYKVAKRGQDVALRCDPISGHVSLFWYQQALGQGPEFLTYFQNEAQLDKSGLPSDRFFAERPEGSVSTLKIQRTQQEDSAVYLCASTPGLAGLRTQYFGPGTRLTVL.

This clone has more than one count but fewer than ten. The read ends 3 residues early relative to the CDR3; the germline J gene fills the gap. The J gene is TRBJ2-3, the V gene TRBV18; 9 bases match TRBD2. This CDR3 is 15 amino acids long. Germline V gene sequence: CDR1 KGHSH, CDR2 LQKENI. The sequenced part of the CDR3 DNA is TGTGCCAGCTCGGGCGGGACTAGCCGAATCGAGACG. Translated: CASSGGTSRIET. The full CDR3 is CASSGGTSRIETQYF.

On this clone itself: The sequenced fragment ends 3 residues before the CDR3 boundary, so the rest is inferred from the germline J gene. V gene TRBV6-2 or TRBV6-3 combines with J gene TRBJ1-2; D may be TRBD1 (5 bases). V lost 6 bases, J lost 6 bases, and 11 bases lay in between. The germline V gene has CDR1 MNHEY and CDR2 SVGEGT. The CDR3 extends over 12 amino acids. The CDR3 reads CASSRGADGYTF. The part of the CDR3 DNA that was read is TGTGCCAGCAGCCGAGGGGCGGATGGC.

This clone was counted only a few times. The CDR3 goes on 3 residues after the read ends, and that part is filled in from the germline J gene. The chain couples TRBV7-9 to TRBJ1-1, with a weak D call TRBD1 (6 bases). Germline assignment: CDR1 SEHNR and CDR2 FQNEAQ (reference sequence). Trimming cost V 2 bases and J 0 bases, with 10 bases left between them. This CDR3 contains 15 residues. The sequenced part of the CDR3 DNA is TGTGCCAGCAGCTTACCGGGACACCTGAACACTGAA. Translating gives CASSLPGHLNTE. The entire CDR3 is CASSLPGHLNTEAFF.

This clone appeared many times. Sequencing ends 3 residues short of the CDR3 end; the germline J gene provides the rest. The rearrangement joins TRBV19 to TRBJ2-5, with 10 bases lining up with TRBD1. Germline V gives CDR1 LNHDA, CDR2 SQIVND (reference sequence). J was trimmed by 5 bases and V by 5 bases; bases with no gene match: 8. The CDR3 loop spans 15 amino acids. CDR3 DNA (partial): TGTGCCAGTAGTTCCGGGACAGGGGAATCTGAGACC. Translating it yields CASSSGTGESET. The complete CDR3 sequence is CASSSGTGESETQYF.

This clone was picked up many times. The CDR3 end is not reached by the read, which stops 3 residues before it; the germline J gene fills it in. This chain connects TRBV6-1 to TRBJ1-1; 7 bases map to TRBD1. CDR1 and CDR2 from the germline V gene are MNHNS and SASEGT. Trimming cost V 0 bases and J 7 bases; bases outside gene matches: 5. The CDR3 loop spans 14 amino acids. The CDR3 is CASSEATGMYEAFF. The sequenced CDR3 bases are TGTGCCAGCAGTGAAGCGACAGGGATGTATGAA.

There are many counts of this clone. The read falls 3 residues short of the CDR3 end, and the missing part is taken from the germline J gene. The chain has TRBV12-3 or TRBV12-4 and TRBJ2-1, with TRBD2 matching over 13 bases. V trimming: 6 bases; J trimming: 2 bases; junction bases outside the gene matches: 4. This CDR3 is built from 16 residues. CDR3 DNA (partial): TGTGCCAGCAGCCCGGGACTAGCGGGACCCTACAATGAG. Its protein is CASSPGLAGPYNE. The entire CDR3 sequence reads CASSPGLAGPYNEQFF.

At least ten counts were recorded for this clone. The CDR3 end is not reached by the read, which stops 3 residues before it; the germline J gene fills it in. The gene calls are TRBV30 and TRBJ2-1; 7 bases agree with TRBD2. J gave up 2 bases and V 0 bases, and 4 bases lay outside the gene matches. CDR1 GTSNPN and CDR2 SVGIG come from the germline V gene (reference sequence). CDR3 length equals 15 residues. CDR3 DNA, as far as it was read: TGTGCCTGGAGTGTGGGACTATCTCCCTACAATGAG. This codes for CAWSVGLSPYNE. The full-length CDR3 reads as CAWSVGLSPYNEQFF.

This clone has ten or more counts. From the germline J gene comes the end of the CDR3, since the read stops 3 residues before it. The rearrangement joins TRBV7-3 to TRBJ1-6; tentatively, D is TRBD1 (6 bases). The CDR3 consists of 15 residues. V shed 2 bases and J shed 7 bases, with 12 bases lying between them. Germline V gene sequence: CDR1 SGHTA, CDR2 FQGTGA. CDR3 DNA, as far as it was read: TGTGCCAGCAGCTTACTGGGCAGGGGCAATTCACCC. Residues: CASSLLGRGNSP. The entire CDR3 is CASSLLGRGNSPLHF. The full variable domain, its missing parts supplied by reference TRBV7-3 and TRBJ1-6, is GAGVSQTPSNKVTEKGKYVELRCDPISGHTALYWYRQSLGQGPEFLIYFQGTGAADDSGLPNDRFFAVRPEGSVSTLKIQRTERGDSAVYLCASSLLGRGNSPLHFGNGTRLTVT.

This clone was detected ten times or more. The read stops 3 residues short of the end of the CDR3; the missing end is completed from the germline J gene. This chain links TRBV6-2 or TRBV6-3 with TRBJ2-7; D may be TRBD1 (6 bases). Germline lookup yields CDR1 MNHEY and CDR2 SVGEGT. Trimming removed 7 bases from V and 4 bases from J, with 23 bases in between. The CDR3 has 16 residues. The CDR3 DNA, read in part, is TGTGCCAGCAATCTACAGGGCCCGACCACGTTATACGAG. Translation: CASNLQGPTTLYE. The CDR3, in full, reads CASNLQGPTTLYEQYF.

This clone was observed a few times. The sequenced fragment ends 3 residues before the CDR3 boundary, so the rest is inferred from the germline J gene. The chain has TRBV2 and TRBJ1-1; a possible D gene is TRBD1 (5 bases). Germline values: CDR1 SNHLY, CDR2 FYNNEI. This CDR3 has 13 amino acids. Trimming stripped 3 bases from V and 1 base from J, with 6 bases between. CDR3 loop: CASSEGGNTEAFF. CDR3 DNA, as far as it was read: TGTGCCAGCAGTGAGGGGGGGAACACTGAA.

In this sample, this clone turned up many times. The CDR3 end is not reached by the read, which stops 3 residues before it; the germline J gene fills it in. The gene calls are TRBV13 and TRBJ2-5, with TRBD1 matching over 10 bases. V trimming: 4 bases; J trimming: 1 base; junction bases outside the gene matches: 6. CDR1 is PRHDT and CDR2 is FYEKMQ in the germline V gene (reference sequence). The CDR3 is 16 residues long. CDR3 in amino acids: CASSWRDRGVQETQYF. The sequenced CDR3 bases are TGTGCCAGCAGCTGGCGGGACAGGGGTGTCCAAGAGACC.

This clone was detected a few times. The read terminates 3 residues ahead of where the CDR3 ends, so the germline J gene completes it. The rearrangement uses TRBV7-2 and TRBJ1-2, with unresolved D. Germline V gives CDR1 SGHTA, CDR2 FQGNSA. The CDR3 extends over 12 amino acids. CDR3 bases read: TGTGCCAGCACCCCGAGCTCCTACGAC. Amino acids: CASTPSSYD. The entire CDR3 protein is CASTPSSYDYTF.

This clone was picked up many times. The CDR3 is cut off 3 residues early in the read; its end comes from the germline J gene. The V and J genes are TRBV18 and TRBJ2-6, with D uncertain. Trimming took off 1 base at V and 0 bases at J, with 7 bases between the two ends. This CDR3 spans 16 amino acids. Germline-derived CDR1 and CDR2 are KGHSH and LQKENI. The CDR3: CASSPLQYSGANVLTF. The sequenced part of the CDR3 DNA is TGTGCCAGCTCACCACTGCAGTACTCTGGGGCCAACGTC.

A word on this clone: From the germline J gene comes the end of the CDR3, since the read stops 3 residues before it. The rearrangement uses TRBV18 and TRBJ2-2; 8 nucleotides agree with TRBD2. The V gene's germline CDR1 is KGHSH and CDR2 LQKENI. This CDR3 is 12 amino acids long. The CDR3 loop reads CASYGGANVLFF. The part of the CDR3 DNA that was read is TGTGCCAGCTACGGGGGGGCCAACGTG.

Ten or more counts support this clone. The missing CDR3 end, 3 residues past where the read stops, is filled in from the germline J gene. This chain uses TRBV11-2 with TRBJ2-1, with D unresolved. CDR1 SGHAT and CDR2 FQNNGV come from the germline V gene. The CDR3 totals 15 residues. Trimming took 2 bases from V and 5 from J, leaving 13 bases between them. Partial CDR3 DNA: TGTGCCAGCAGCTTAAGTACCAGCGAAGACAATGAG. Amino acid sequence: CASSLSTSEDNE. The full-length CDR3 reads as CASSLSTSEDNEQFF. The full variable domain, with the rest looked up from reference TRBV11-2 and TRBJ2-1, is EAGVAQSPRYKIIEKRQSVAFWCNPISGHATLYWYQQILGQGPKLLIQFQNNGVVDDSQLPKDRFSAERLKGVDSTLKIQPAKLEDSAVYLCASSLSTSEDNEQFFGPGTRLTVL.

This clone was observed many times. Sequencing ends 3 residues short of the CDR3 end; the germline J gene provides the rest. The chain links TRBV20-1 to TRBJ2-1; 7 positions agree with TRBD2. V shed 1 base and J 0 bases; nucleotides not matched to a gene: 9. Germline V CDR1 and CDR2: DFQATT, SNEGSKA (reference sequence). This CDR3 contains 17 residues. The sequenced CDR3 bases are TGCAGTGCTAGAGGCCCCGGGGGGTCTAGCTCCTACAATGAG. Its translation is CSARGPGGSSSYNE. The entire CDR3 protein is CSARGPGGSSSYNEQFF.

At least ten counts were recorded for this clone. The CDR3 goes on 3 residues after the read ends, and that part is filled in from the germline J gene. The rearrangement joins TRBV10-3 to TRBJ2-3, with TRBD2 matching 9 bases. The CDR3 runs to 14 residues. Germline loops: CDR1 ENHRY, CDR2 SYGVKD. Trimming at V came to 5 bases and at J to 0 bases, leaving 0 bases not matched to a gene. This chain's CDR3 is CAISLAGSTDTQYF. The CDR3 DNA, read in part, is TGTGCCATCAGTCTAGCGGGGAGCACAGATACG.

This clone was detected ten times or more. The CDR3 goes on 3 residues after the read ends, and that part is filled in from the germline J gene. This sequence joins TRBV18 and TRBJ2-1; 7 positions agree with TRBD2. From germline, CDR1 is KGHSH and CDR2 LQKENI. V shed 0 bases, J shed 1 base, and the junction held 3 bases outside the gene matches. This CDR3 comprises 16 residues. CDR3 residues: CASSPPSRGSYNEQFF. Incomplete CDR3 DNA: TGTGCCAGCTCACCACCGTCGCGGGGGTCCTACAATGAG.

This clone has at least ten counts. The CDR3: CSANPVGGIAGELFF. Partial CDR3 DNA: TGCAGTGCCAACCCAGTAGGGGGAATTGCCGGGGAG. The rearrangement links TRBV20-1 to TRBJ2-2; tentatively, D is TRBD1 (6 bases). The read comes to an end 3 residues before the CDR3 does, leaving the germline J gene to fill in the end. V shed 6 bases and J shed 6 bases, with 20 bases lying between them. CDR3 length: 15 residues. From germline, CDR1 is DFQATT and CDR2 SNEGSKA (reference sequence).

This clone has a handful of counts. Coverage ceases 3 residues before the CDR3 finishes, and the germline J gene fills in the end. The chain uses TRBV7-9 and TRBJ2-3; TRBD2 aligns across 9 bases. The V segment lost 5 bases and the J segment 4 bases; nucleotides outside the gene matches: 7. CDR3 length: 15 residues. Germline CDR1 is SEHNR and CDR2 is FQNEAQ (reference sequence). The CDR3 loop is CASSISGGEADTQYF. Partial CDR3 DNA: TGTGCCAGCAGCATTAGCGGGGGAGAAGCAGATACG.